A single sample is the source of the 13 T cell receptor beta chains below, sequenced in a study of blood T cell repertoires in COVID-19. The repertoire was sequenced with immunoSEQ multiplex PCR; TCRdb's copy has only in-frame clones and lacks some. The repertoire holds approximately 300,000 clones, with over 80% as singletons. The sequencing sample was made of peripheral blood. The source is a woman between 45 and 60 years old with active or convalescent COVID-19.

V usage is TRBV9 and J usage is TRBJ1-6, with TRBD1 matching 7 bases. Germline CDR1 SGDLS, CDR2 YYNGEE. Germline trimming cut 4 bases from V and 5 bases from J; bases unmatched to any gene: 3. The CDR3 extends over 14 amino acids. The DNA of the CDR3 is TGTGCCAGCAGCTTCGACAGGGATAATTCACCCCTCCACTTT. This sequence encodes CASSFDRDNSPLHF.

This chain joins TRBV23-1 and TRBJ1-6; 7 bases are shared with TRBD1. TRBV23-1 counts as an open reading frame of uncertain function. This CDR3 spans 16 amino acids. With 3 bases clipped from V and 1 base from J, the junction kept 3 bases outside the gene matches. CDR3 sequence reads: CASSHGQVSYNSPLHF. In DNA form, the CDR3 reads TGCGCCAGCAGTCACGGACAGGTATCCTATAATTCACCCCTCCACTTT.

The chain employs TRBV19 and TRBJ1-2; D not certain. The CDR3 extends over 16 amino acids. V was clipped by 7 bases and J by 5 bases, with 23 bases between them. The germline CDR1 and CDR2 sequences are LNHDA and SQIVND (reference sequence). The CDR3 bases are TGTGCCAGTACTGGGCAGGTTGTCGGGGATAGGTATGGCTACACCTTC. It is translated as CASTGQVVGDRYGYTF.

The gene calls are TRBV14 and TRBJ1-5, with D maybe TRBD1 (5 bases). V was clipped by 1 base and J by 7 bases, with 8 bases between them. This CDR3 has 13 amino acids. Germline V gene lookup returns CDR1 SGHDN and CDR2 FVKESK. The chain's CDR3 is CASSQGRGQPQHF. CDR3 nucleotide sequence: TGTGCCAGCAGCCAAGGGAGGGGACAGCCCCAGCATTTT.

The rearrangement joins TRBV30 to TRBJ1-3; 9 nucleotides line up with TRBD1. Trimming removed 8 bases from V and 2 bases from J; junction bases left unmatched: 10. The CDR3 has 15 residues. Germline V gives CDR1 GTSNPN, CDR2 SVGIG (reference sequence). CDR3 DNA sequence: TGTGCCCGTCGGACAGGGGCAGGTCCTGGAAACACCATATATTTT. As protein: CARRTGAGPGNTIYF.

The V and J genes are TRBV5-1 and TRBJ2-3; D unresolved. The CDR3 sequence is 16 residues long. Germline CDR1 is SGHRS and CDR2 is YFSETQ. The V and J ends lost 1 base and 4 bases respectively, with 16 bases between them. In DNA form, the CDR3 reads TGCGCCAGCAGCTTGAGTCCAGGCCCGCCAGCAGATACGCAGTATTTT. Its protein product is CASSLSPGPPADTQYF. Looking up the rest from reference TRBV5-1 and TRBJ2-3 gives the full variable domain: KAGVTQTPRYLIKTRGQQVTLSCSPISGHRSVSWYQQTPGQGLQFLFEYFSETQRNKGNFPGRFSGRQFSNSRSEMNVSTLELGDSALYLCASSLSPGPPADTQYFGPGTRLTVL.

The CDR3: CASGLVTGVRYEQFF. The DNA of the CDR3 is TGTGCTAGTGGTTTGGTAACAGGGGTCCGCTATGAGCAGTTCTTC. V and J are TRBV12-5 and TRBJ2-1, with 7 bases fitting TRBD1. Germline V lookup: CDR1 LGHNT, CDR2 FRNRAP. J gave up 8 bases and V 0 bases, and 7 bases lay outside the gene matches. This CDR3 spans 15 amino acids.

The rearrangement uses TRBV5-1 and TRBJ2-3; possible D gene TRBD1, 6 bases. CDR1 SGHRS and CDR2 YFSETQ come from the germline V gene. Trimming stripped 4 bases from V and 1 base from J, with 10 bases between. The CDR3 is 14 residues long. The CDR3 DNA is TGCGCCAGCAGCGCTAGACAGGGCACAGATACGCAGTATTTT. Residues: CASSARQGTDTQYF. Using reference TRBV5-1 and TRBJ2-3 for the parts outside the CDR3, the full variable domain is KAGVTQTPRYLIKTRGQQVTLSCSPISGHRSVSWYQQTPGQGLQFLFEYFSETQRNKGNFPGRFSGRQFSNSRSEMNVSTLELGDSALYLCASSARQGTDTQYFGPGTRLTVL.

This chain links TRBV7-6 with TRBJ2-7; tentatively, D is TRBD1 (6 bases). The V end was cut by 0 bases, the J end by 6 bases, with 12 bases between. The germline gives CDR1 SGHVS, CDR2 FNYEAQ. The CDR3 has 14 residues. The chain's CDR3 is CASSLAGADREQYF. The DNA of the CDR3 is TGTGCCAGCAGCTTAGCGGGGGCCGATCGCGAGCAGTACTTC.

This clone came up a few times. The chain couples TRBV6-1 to TRBJ1-5; D ambiguous. Trimming removed 1 base from V and 0 bases from J, with 10 bases in between. The length of the CDR3 is 16 residues. CDR1 MNHNS and CDR2 SASEGT come from the germline V gene. The CDR3 is CASSEEWHYSNQPQHF. The CDR3 DNA is TGTGCCAGCAGTGAAGAATGGCACTATAGCAATCAGCCCCAGCATTTT.

This clone has a handful of counts. The genes are TRBV29-1 and TRBJ2-7, with 11 bases that match TRBD2. The V gene end was trimmed by 3 bases and the J gene end by 6 bases; junction bases not matched to a gene: 13. Per germline, CDR1 SQVTM and CDR2 ANQGSEA. This CDR3 spans 16 amino acids. In DNA form, the CDR3 reads TGCAGCGTTGATGGGGCTAGCGGGAGGCCGTGGGGCGAGCAGTACTTC. It translates to CSVDGASGRPWGEQYF.

V usage is TRBV5-1 and J usage is TRBJ1-2; 11 bases are a match to TRBD1. CDR3 length: 14 amino acids. V lost 3 bases to trimming and J lost 6 bases; unmatched junction nucleotides: 4. Per germline, CDR1 SGHRS and CDR2 YFSETQ. In nucleotides, the CDR3 is TGCGCCAGCAGCTGGGGACAGGGGGAAAATGGCTACACCTTC. Encoded protein: CASSWGQGENGYTF.

J is TRBJ2-3 and V is TRBV28; 7 bases align to TRBD2. The junction had 6 bases not matched to a gene; V was cut back by 1 base and J by 2 bases. The CDR3 is 16 residues long. From germline, CDR1 is MDHEN and CDR2 SYDVKM. The CDR3 sequence: CASSLSSSGYTDTQYF. The CDR3 region has the DNA TGTGCCAGCAGTTTATCCTCTAGCGGATACACAGATACGCAGTATTTT.